Listed below are T cell receptor beta chains from one sample, sequenced in a study of cytomegalovirus exposure and HLA in healthy donors. TCRdb's copy holds only in-frame clones and misses some; the assay was immunoSEQ multiplex PCR. The table includes some 170,000 clones, 65% to 90% detected once. Sequences were obtained from PBMCs. The receptor source for this set is a man aged 45 to 65 in good health and CMV-seropositive. The CDR3 runs from the conserved cysteine through the conserved F or W. Rows give clone size only sometimes, using once, few, many, or a class for an expanded clone.

NA,TRBV11-2,CASSSGLAGSEQYF
NA,TRBV7-9,CASSLKDWTGEREGDGYTF
NA,TRBV6-4,CASSDRGGVSGYTF
NA,TRBV10-3,CAIRLQGVDTEAFF
NA,TRBV5-4,CASSAGSTEAFF
few,TRBV28,CASSNPGTGYDGYTF
NA,TRBV7-9,CASSRTTVAGVSDTQYF
once,TRBV7-2,CASSFQGDREQYF
NA,TRBV28,CASRDSLVNEQFF
once,TRBV28,CASSLFAAPLGTGAGNTIYF
NA,TRBV27,CASSFSTGPYEQYF
few,TRBV11-2,CASSLFRGYTIYF
NA,TRBV5-1,CASAPGGVTHEQYF
NA,TRBV2,CASMTGTTRAQYF
NA,TRBV14,CASSQDSSQPQHF
once,TRBV13,CASSFRGQGVTEAFF
NA,TRBV28,CASRLAGGQGAGELFF
NA,TRBV6-6,CASSSDRVTGELFF
NA,TRBV28,CASSRTGGTGELFF
NA,TRBV7-2,CASSLGPTSGSTGELFF
few,TRBV6-5,CASNKRQGYEQYF
NA,TRBV30,CAWTGFGNSPLHF
once,TRBV11-2,CASSYLTGISGNTIYF
once,TRBV5-6,CASSLEGGYRGELFF
NA,TRBV5-1,CASSLSDSTHEQFF
NA,TRBV6-1,CASKLGTPPYEQYF
NA,TRBV5-4,CASSLGGTENSPLHF
NA,TRBV7-2,CATTRGYTGELFF
NA,TRBV19,CASRQGSGAFSGNTIYF
NA,TRBV5-1,CASRLEVDSSYNEQFF
NA,TRBV6-5,CASRPTGTNYGYTF
NA,TRBV7-9,CSSSLSRGGGYGYTF
NA,TRBV6-6,CASSYSGQGQETQYF
NA,TRBV7-9,CASRRPGQGRTQYF
NA,TRBV7-6,CASSIGTSFLPRQFF
NA,TRBV10-3,CAISDPDRGSDSKPQHF
NA,TRBV19,CATDRGSGKLFF
NA,TRBV5-4,CASSPPSGGAGTQYF
once,TRBV9,CASSPQGTGIDEQYF
NA,TRBV4-1,CASSQAPGLAGGSDEQYF
NA,TRBV6-5,CASISEGREQYF
NA,TRBV5-5,CASSLIQGEWNEQFF
NA,TRBV19,CASSTSSGQDKIGELFF
NA,TRBV14,CASSRGDWFPTQYF
NA,TRBV7-2,CASSLARVTEAFF
NA,TRBV7-3,CASRQNIQNTEAFF
NA,TRBV6-4,CASSDKGGRRRVLHF
NA,TRBV7-2,CASSPRTAYEQYF
NA,TRBV18,CASSLPGQGPYEQYF
NA,TRBV7-9,CASSLGGVNTEAFF
NA,TRBV9,CASSAQGTGNTIYF
NA,TRBV7-2,CASSLDYRSYEQYF
NA,TRBV6-5,CASSYSVRGNSPLHF
NA,TRBV18,CASSPAGDRFYEQYF
NA,TRBV25-1,CASSEDGGGETQYF
NA,TRBV6-1,CASIPLLGDRLQYF
NA,TRBV7-2,CASSSGQTQETQYF
NA,TRBV6-1,CASSEAYGQPQHF
once,TRBV2,CASTRLALQETQYF